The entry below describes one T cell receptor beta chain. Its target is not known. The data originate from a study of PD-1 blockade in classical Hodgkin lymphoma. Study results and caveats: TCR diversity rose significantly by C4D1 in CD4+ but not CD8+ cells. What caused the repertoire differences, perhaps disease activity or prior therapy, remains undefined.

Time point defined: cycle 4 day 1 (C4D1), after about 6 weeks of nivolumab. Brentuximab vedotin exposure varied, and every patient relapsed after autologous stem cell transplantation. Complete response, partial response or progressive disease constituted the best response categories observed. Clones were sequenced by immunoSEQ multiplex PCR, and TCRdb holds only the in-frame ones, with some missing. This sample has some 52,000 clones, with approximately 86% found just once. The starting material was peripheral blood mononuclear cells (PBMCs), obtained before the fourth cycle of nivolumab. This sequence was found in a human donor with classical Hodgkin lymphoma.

CDR3 nucleotide sequence: TGTGCCAGCAGTGACTTGGGAAACACTGAAGCTTTCTTT. Its translation: CASSDLGNTEAFF. The chain recombines TRBV6-4 with TRBJ1-1, with D unclear. Germline V gives CDR1 MRHNA, CDR2 SNTAGT. The V end lost 1 base, the J end lost 2 bases, and 5 bases lay between the germline ends. CDR3 length: 13 amino acids.